The 22 T cell receptor beta chains in this list originate from one sample, sequenced in a study of radiation and T cells in renal cell carcinoma. Method: immunoSEQ multiplex PCR; TCRdb's copy keeps in-frame clones and lacks some. The sample consists of about 83,000 clones, less than 90% of them appearing once. Time point described: blood 4 weeks post-SBRT, at nephrectomy. Treatment noted: 15 Gy SBRT to primary tumor, nephrectomy 4 weeks later. The sample consisted of blood, taken from a patient whose treatment included radiotherapy and nephrectomy. The origin of the receptors is a woman aged 55 to 70 with renal cell carcinoma.

V usage is TRBV6-1 and J usage is TRBJ1-3; 7 nucleotides align to TRBD1. The CDR3 contains 15 residues. Germline assignment: CDR1 MNHNS and CDR2 SASEGT. With 11 bases clipped from V and 0 bases from J, the junction kept 10 bases outside the gene matches. CDR3 protein: CAARDSPNSGNTIYF. The CDR3 coding sequence is TGTGCCGCGCGGGACAGCCCAAACTCTGGAAACACCATATATTTT.

The V gene is TRBV7-2, the J gene TRBJ2-2; D gene ambiguous. The CDR3 runs to 13 residues. Trimming pared 3 bases from V and 4 bases from J, leaving 6 bases between. CDR1 and CDR2 from the germline V gene are SGHTA and FQGNSA. The DNA of the CDR3 is TGTGCCAGCAGCTTTAGAGGCACCGGGGAGCTGTTTTTT. This encodes CASSFRGTGELFF.

The V gene is TRBV21-1, the J gene TRBJ1-5; the table's D call TRBD1 went unverified against the DNA. TRBV21-1 is annotated as a pseudogene. The CDR3 spans 18 residues. The CDR3 DNA reads TGTGCCAGCAGCAAAGAAGAGACGGAGACAGGGTGGAATCAGCCCCAGCATTTT. Translated, it gives CASSKEETETGWNQPQHF.

The gene calls are TRBV5-5 and TRBJ2-7; weak D call: TRBD2 (5 bases). V was pared by 4 bases and J by 3 bases, with 8 bases between. Per germline, CDR1 SGHKS and CDR2 YYEKEE (reference sequence). CDR3 length equals 12 residues. The DNA of the CDR3 is TGTGCCAGCAGCGCGGACTTCTACGAGCAGTACTTC. It encodes CASSADFYEQYF.

This clone showed up just a few times. The J gene is TRBJ1-1, the V gene TRBV5-6; D unclear. The V end was cut by 5 bases, the J end by 0 bases, with 5 bases between. This CDR3 spans 12 amino acids. The germline V gene has CDR1 SGHDT and CDR2 YYEEEE. DNA for the CDR3: TGTGCCAGCAGGAGAGTGAACACTGAAGCTTTCTTT. The encoded protein is CASRRVNTEAFF. Together with reference TRBV5-6 and TRBJ1-1, the CDR3 gives the full variable domain: DAGVTQSPTHLIKTRGQQVTLRCSPKSGHDTVSWYQQALGQGPQFIFQYYEEEERQRGNFPDRFSGHQFPNYSSELNVNALLLGDSALYLCASRRVNTEAFFGQGTRLTVV.

The gene calls are TRBV6-5 and TRBJ1-2; TRBD1 matches 9 bases. The CDR3 is 13 residues long. The ends lost 8 bases at V and 4 bases at J; junction bases unmatched: 5. Germline CDR1 and CDR2: MNHEY and SVGAGI. CDR3 in amino acids: CASRGTGPYGYTF. Written as DNA, the CDR3 is TGTGCCAGCCGCGGGACAGGGCCCTATGGCTACACCTTC.

The chain employs TRBV2 and TRBJ2-1; no reliable D call. The V gene lost 5 bases and the J gene lost 7 bases, with 15 bases spanning the gap. The CDR3 has 14 amino acids. Germline V CDR1 and CDR2: SNHLY, FYNNEI. CDR3: CASSTQRVGNEQFF. The CDR3 DNA is TGTGCCAGCAGTACACAAAGGGTCGGAAATGAGCAGTTCTTC.

About this clone: The junction shows a germline mismatch at one end, possibly a read error. The genes are TRBV4-1 and TRBJ2-5, with D perhaps matching TRBD2 (6 bases). The CDR3 loop spans 13 amino acids. Per the germline V gene, CDR1 is MGHRA and CDR2 is YSYEKL. CDR3 nucleotides: TGCGCCAGCAGCCTCTCATGGGGGGACCCTCGCCACTTC. It yields the protein CASSLSWGDPRHF.

V gene TRBV6-6 combines with J gene TRBJ1-5; D is possibly TRBD1 (5 bases). Per the germline V gene, CDR1 is MNHNY and CDR2 is SVGAGI (reference sequence). The CDR3 is made up of 13 amino acids. The ends were cut back, 6 bases at V and 4 bases at J, with 10 bases in the middle. The CDR3 loop is CASSGTENQPQHF. CDR3 bases: TGTGCCAGCAGCGGGACGGAAAATCAGCCCCAGCATTTT.

This chain links TRBV9 with TRBJ2-2; 12 bases map to TRBD1. Germline V gene sequence: CDR1 SGDLS, CDR2 YYNGEE. The CDR3 runs 15 residues. V was clipped by 4 bases and J by 7 bases; unmatched bases: 5. The chain's CDR3 is CASSPGTGGFGELFF. DNA for the CDR3: TGTGCCAGCAGCCCGGGGACAGGGGGCTTCGGGGAGCTGTTTTTT.

This chain links TRBV29-1 with TRBJ1-2; no definite D call. Trimming left V 5 bases short and J 4 bases short, with 8 bases between. Germline assignment: CDR1 SQVTM and CDR2 ANQGSEA. This CDR3 comprises 11 residues. Here the CDR3 DNA reads TGCAGCGTTTCGGGGATCTATGGCTACACCTTC. Its protein product is CSVSGIYGYTF. Together with reference TRBV29-1 and TRBJ1-2, the CDR3 gives the full variable domain: SAVISQKPSRDICQRGTSLTIQCQVDSQVTMMFWYRQQPGQSLTLIATANQGSEATYESGFVIDKFPISRPNLTFSTLTVSNMSPEDSSIYLCSVSGIYGYTFGSGTRLTVV.

The rearrangement links TRBV6-1 to TRBJ2-7, with no clear D. Deletions cut 2 bases from V and 2 bases from J, with 7 bases between. Germline assignment: CDR1 MNHNS and CDR2 SASEGT. The CDR3 has 13 residues. The CDR3: CASSERVTYEQYF. DNA of the CDR3: TGTGCCAGCAGTGAAAGGGTAACCTACGAGCAGTACTTC.

V is TRBV6-5 and J is TRBJ2-4; 11 bases match TRBD2. V lost 4 bases and J lost 6; bases outside the gene matches: 5. Per germline, CDR1 MNHEY and CDR2 SVGAGI. The CDR3 runs 15 residues. The CDR3 spells CASSSGTSGLNIQYF. The CDR3 DNA sequence: TGTGCCAGCAGTTCTGGGACTAGCGGCTTAAACATTCAGTACTTC.

The rearrangement links TRBV19 to TRBJ2-7; possibly TRBD2 for D (5 bases). The CDR3 sequence is 11 residues long. CDR1 is LNHDA and CDR2 is SQIVND in the germline V gene (reference sequence). The CDR3 DNA reads TGTGCTATTAAGAGGGCAGTTGAGCAGTACTTC. Its protein is CAIKRAVEQYF.

J is TRBJ2-3 and V is TRBV7-3; a weak D match, TRBD2 (6 bases). Looked up from germline, CDR1 is SGHTA and CDR2 is FQGTGA. V lost 4 bases, J lost 3 bases, and 8 bases lay in between. This CDR3 comprises 13 residues. The CDR3 sequence is CASSSTSTDTQYF. DNA of the CDR3: TGTGCCAGCAGCTCGACTAGTACAGATACGCAGTATTTT.

J is TRBJ2-6 and V is TRBV6-5; D remains unclear. The CDR3 covers 16 residues. The germline V gene has CDR1 MNHEY and CDR2 SVGAGI. Trimming stripped 4 bases from V and 0 bases from J, with 10 bases between. The CDR3 spells CASSSPGPSGANVLTF. The CDR3 nucleotides read TGTGCCAGCAGTTCTCCAGGTCCCTCTGGGGCCAACGTCCTGACTTTC.

This clone has more than one count but fewer than ten. The chain joins TRBV15 to TRBJ2-3; 12 nucleotides align to TRBD2. The CDR3 has 17 amino acids. V was clipped by 4 bases and J by 3 bases; unmatched bases: 8. Germline CDR1 and CDR2: LNHNV and YYDKDF (reference sequence). The CDR3 DNA reads as TGTGCCACCAGCAAGCTAGCGGGAGGGATCGGTACAGATACGCAGTATTTT. This sequence encodes CATSKLAGGIGTDTQYF.

V and J are TRBV5-6 and TRBJ2-1; 9 bases agree with TRBD1. V lost 0 bases and J lost 8; bases outside the gene matches: 9. CDR3 length equals 16 residues. Germline V gives CDR1 SGHDT, CDR2 YYEEEE. The CDR3 spells CASSLDGTGYSYEQFF. The DNA for the CDR3 is TGTGCCAGCAGCTTGGACGGGACAGGGTATTCTTATGAGCAGTTCTTC.

In its sample, this clone was seen once. The CDR3 bases are TGTGCCAGCAGCCCGGGACTAGCGGGAGGACCCCTCTACGAGCAGTACTTC. Translation gives CASSPGLAGGPLYEQYF. J is TRBJ2-7 and V is TRBV14; 15 nucleotides agree with TRBD2. The CDR3 has 17 residues. Trimming cost V 4 bases and J 3 bases; bases outside gene matches: 7. Germline V gene data show CDR1 as SGHDN and CDR2 as FVKESK. Variable domain in full (rest from reference TRBV14 and TRBJ2-7): EAGVTQFPSHSVIEKGQTVTLRCDPISGHDNLYWYRRVMGKEIKFLLHFVKESKQDESGMPNNRFLAERTGGTYSTLKVQPAELEDSGVYFCASSPGLAGGPLYEQYFGPGTRLTVT.

The chain carries TRBV11-2 and TRBJ2-3; 8 bases fit TRBD1. The CDR3 length is 18 residues. The J segment lost 1 base and the V segment lost 3 bases, leaving 12 bases of the junction unmatched. Germline V CDR1 and CDR2: SGHAT, FQNNGV. The CDR3 DNA is TGTGCCAGCAGCTTGAGGCCTTTCAGGGGGCACCGCACAGATACGCAGTATTTT. Its translation is CASSLRPFRGHRTDTQYF.

This clone has only one observation. The CDR3 DNA reads as TGTGCCAGTAGTTTTGCTCCGGGACAGGCAAACTATGGCTACACCTTC. This translates into CASSFAPGQANYGYTF. The rearrangement joins TRBV19 to TRBJ1-2, with 8 positions matching TRBD1. With V trimmed by 5 bases and J by 2 bases, 10 bases remained unmatched. Germline assignment: CDR1 LNHDA and CDR2 SQIVND (reference sequence). This CDR3 is built from 16 residues.

The CDR3 region is CASSLLPSGGAPSYNEQFF. In DNA form, the CDR3 reads TGTGCCAGCAGCTTGCTCCCTAGCGGGGGGGCTCCTTCCTACAATGAGCAGTTCTTC. This rearrangement joins TRBV5-5 to TRBJ2-1; 12 bases map to TRBD2. CDR3 length: 19 amino acids. The germline V gene has CDR1 SGHKS and CDR2 YYEKEE (reference sequence). V trimming: 1 base; J trimming: 1 base; junction bases outside the gene matches: 9. The full variable domain, rest sourced from reference TRBV5-5 and TRBJ2-1, is DAGVTQSPTHLIKTRGQQVTLRCSPISGHKSVSWYQQVLGQGPQFIFQYYEKEERGRGNFPDRFSARQFPNYSSELNVNALLLGDSALYLCASSLLPSGGAPSYNEQFFGPGTRLTVL.